Described below is a single T cell receptor (beta chain) sequence and its context. This clone's antigen is unknown. Base qualities are not provided; no much larger clone lies one nucleotide away. A patient counted as having stable hyperthyroidism if there was no progression to ophthalmopathy within 18 months of follow-up. Patients with hyperthyroidism were aged 18 to 65 years, had been newly diagnosed, and had a disease duration of less than 2 months. Patients with other autoimmune diseases, uncontrolled infections, pregnancy or lactation were excluded from the study. Clinical symptoms, serum thyroxine, TRAb, thyroid ultrasound and orbital computed tomography formed the basis of the diagnosis. Ficoll-Paque density gradient centrifugation was used to isolate PBMCs from about 9 ml of fresh peripheral blood. Trizol reagent was used to extract the total RNA, and its quality was then checked on an Agilent 2100 Bioanalyzer.

The data are from a study of Graves' ophthalmopathy and Graves' hyperthyroidism (dated by TCRdb to 2017 to 2018). Regarding the study in general: Peripheral blood samples were taken at the time of initial diagnosis, before any treatment was given. For training and testing, the roughly 100 patients in the discovery cohort were randomly divided in a 7:3 ratio. An independent validation cohort comprised roughly 20 hyperthyroidism patients and 15 to 17 patients who later progressed from hyperthyroidism to ophthalmopathy. In roughly six hyperthyroidism patients, T-cell repertoires of thyroid tissue and blood were compared. The study used signatures of the TCR beta repertoire to tell Graves' ophthalmopathy apart from Graves' hyperthyroidism and to predict which patients would progress to ophthalmopathy. Once sampling was done, hyperthyroidism patients were given methimazole at a starting dose of 30 mg daily, while ophthalmopathy patients were given high-dose intravenous methylprednisolone. In total, 135 blood samples were TCR-sequenced: roughly 45 ophthalmopathy, 80 or so hyperthyroidism and some 17 hyperthyroidism-to-ophthalmopathy patients. To explore V-J signatures that distinguish ophthalmopathy from hyperthyroidism, a discovery set of roughly 98 patients was enrolled, made up of about 40 with ophthalmopathy and 55 to 65 with stable hyperthyroidism. Overall results and qualifications from the work: The 13-signature model separated ophthalmopathy from stable hyperthyroidism with approximately 88% sensitivity and about 81% specificity in cross-validation, and 80%/75% in the test set. In validation, the model predicted ophthalmopathy progression with about 71% sensitivity and around 72% specificity; fewer than 15 predicted patients were CT-confirmed with GO in a median of approximately 6.5 months. Sample size was not statistically predetermined, and group allocation was not concealed from the investigators. Most expanded thyroid clonotypes with a frequency above 0.001 also appeared in blood, which suggests that blood repertoires may reflect the immune response in the thyroid.

The germline V and J ends show losses of 4 bases and 1 base respectively, and no gene match explains 6 bases of the junction. The CDR3 covers 17 residues, taking in both the cysteine and the phenylalanine. The sequence is cut down to CDR3 DNA, 51 bases in frame from base 1. CDR1 and CDR2 were assigned from the germline V gene as LGHNA and YNFKEQ. TCR beta CDR3 regions were amplified from RNA transcripts for repertoire sequencing. The first round was an RT-PCR using HTBI primers with the Qiagen OneStep RT-PCR kit, and this first round was followed by a second-round multiplex PCR, then size selection and purification. Libraries were sequenced paired-end with 100 bp reads on an Illumina HiSeq2000. The authors processed their data as follows. SOAPnuke was used to process the reads, throwing out any read that had adapters, had uncalled bases, had a mean Phred below 15, or lacked an exact constant-primer or identifier match. COPE v1.2.5 was used to merge the high-quality paired reads. Clonotypes were defined as unique nucleotide sequences and were aligned to IMGT TRB V, D and J references using MiTCR v1.1. Only V-J combinations with frequency above 0.0001 were analysed, covering around 99% of repertoires. A TCR clonal expansion and chaos score per V-J combination was defined as the ratio of F50 clonal expansion to chaos observed in the TCRdist matrix. Welch's t-statistics and random forest were used to narrow the features down to over ten V-J combinations, which were then fed into a naive Bayes classifier. The Morisita-Horn index was used to measure how similar the thyroid and blood repertoires were. TCRdb itself trimmed the public reads at Q25 with fastp, ran MiXCR and retained productive beta chains. Rows merge per CDR3 protein into single entries with the most common DNA and genes. These V and J calls rely on TCRdb rather than the paper's analysis. The table for this sample lists hundreds of thousands of distinct CDR3 sequences; roughly 21% of them were counted only once. In total, the top ten clones hold roughly 3% of the sample.

The V and J segments used are TRBV4-2 and TRBJ2-5; 13 of the junction bases match TRBD2. This receptor was taken from a woman aged 18-29 years with stable Graves' hyperthyroidism. Donor details come from another sample of the same person, matched by shared clones. Source material: peripheral blood. The sequenced DNA: TGTGCCAGCAGCCCCCGACTAGCGGGGGGCCCCCAAGAGACCCAGTACTTC. Its translation reads: CASSPRLAGGPQETQYF.